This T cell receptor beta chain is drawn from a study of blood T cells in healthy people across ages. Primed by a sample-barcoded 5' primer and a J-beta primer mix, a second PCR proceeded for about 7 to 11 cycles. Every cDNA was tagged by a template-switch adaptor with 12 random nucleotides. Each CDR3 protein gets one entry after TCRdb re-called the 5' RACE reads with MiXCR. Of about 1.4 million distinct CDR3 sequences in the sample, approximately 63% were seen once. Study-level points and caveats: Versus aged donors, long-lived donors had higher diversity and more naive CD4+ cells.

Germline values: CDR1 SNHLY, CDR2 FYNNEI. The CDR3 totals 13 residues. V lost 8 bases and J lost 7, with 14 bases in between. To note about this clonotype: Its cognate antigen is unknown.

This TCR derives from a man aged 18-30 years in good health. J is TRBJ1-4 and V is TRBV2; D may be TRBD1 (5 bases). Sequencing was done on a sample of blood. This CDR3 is CASGDLRAEKLFF. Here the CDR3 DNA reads TGTGCCAGCGGGGACCTTAGGGCTGAAAAACTGTTTTTT.